The 10 T cell receptor beta chains below were found in one sample sequenced in a study of tumor-infiltrating lymphocytes in localized non-small cell lung cancer. The data were produced by immunoSEQ multiplex PCR, yet TCRdb's version contains in-frame clones alone and is incomplete. The sample contains roughly 16,000 clones, under 75% of which appear only once. The specimen was lung tumor tissue. Receptors were obtained from a human donor with non-small cell lung cancer.

The chain has TRBV2 and TRBJ1-2; D may be TRBD1 (6 bases). V lost 1 base and J 8 bases, leaving 17 bases between the germline ends. Germline values: CDR1 SNHLY, CDR2 FYNNEI. This CDR3 contains 15 residues. CDR3 nucleotide sequence: TGTGCCAGCAGTGAAGAACCGACAGGCTTCGGCGGCTACACCTTC. Its translation: CASSEEPTGFGGYTF.

V is TRBV19 and J is TRBJ2-2, with 8 bases lining up with TRBD1. The CDR3 runs to 13 residues. Germline V gene sequence: CDR1 LNHDA, CDR2 SQIVND (reference sequence). The V segment lost 11 bases and the J segment 0 bases; nucleotides outside the gene matches: 2. The CDR3 DNA reads TGTGCCCTACAGGGGGCGAACACCGGGGAGCTGTTTTTT. It yields the protein CALQGANTGELFF.

A single count supports this clone. The V call is TRBV5-1, the J call TRBJ1-4; no firm D call. V lost 0 bases and J 4 bases, leaving 13 bases between the germline ends. The CDR3 loop spans 16 amino acids. The germline gives CDR1 SGHRS, CDR2 YFSETQ. The CDR3 sequence is CASSLALAAGNEKLFF. CDR3 coding DNA: TGCGCCAGCAGCTTGGCTCTGGCTGCGGGTAATGAAAAACTGTTTTTT.

This chain connects TRBV5-1 to TRBJ2-7; D is unresolved. Trimming left V 3 bases short and J 3 bases short, with 4 bases between. CDR3 length: 11 amino acids. The germline V gene encodes CDR1 SGHRS and CDR2 YFSETQ. CDR3 nucleotide sequence: TGCGCCAGCAGCTCTTACTACGAGCAGTACTTC. This sequence encodes CASSSYYEQYF.

The chain employs TRBV7-2 and TRBJ2-3; D ambiguous. The germline V gene encodes CDR1 SGHTA and CDR2 FQGNSA. CDR3 length equals 17 residues. V shed 2 bases and J shed 2 bases, with 17 bases lying between them. CDR3 coding DNA: TGTGCCAGCAGCTTAAGTCCCGCGATCCTCGACACAGATACGCAGTATTTT. This sequence encodes CASSLSPAILDTDTQYF.

The CDR3 region is CASSKGLAGGARAGELFF. The CDR3 region has the DNA TGTGCCAGCAGCAAAGGACTAGCGGGAGGGGCCCGAGCCGGGGAGCTGTTTTTT. The chain uses TRBV5-4 and TRBJ2-2, with 15 nucleotides matching TRBD2. This CDR3 is built from 18 residues. Trimming removed 4 bases from V and 6 bases from J; junction bases left unmatched: 10. Germline lookup yields CDR1 SGHNT and CDR2 YYREEE (reference sequence).

The gene calls are TRBV11-2 and TRBJ2-3; D assignment may be TRBD1 or TRBD2 (5 bases each). The CDR3 extends over 16 amino acids. Germline V CDR1 and CDR2: SGHAT, FQNNGV. Deletions cut 5 bases from V and 2 bases from J, with 17 bases between. The CDR3 is CASSPPPGRNTDTQYF. For the CDR3, the DNA is TGTGCCAGCAGCCCCCCACCGGGACGGAACACAGATACGCAGTATTTT.

This chain uses TRBV7-2 with TRBJ2-2; D gene uncertain. CDR1 SGHTA and CDR2 FQGNSA come from the germline V gene. The CDR3 is made up of 11 amino acids. V shed 3 bases and J shed 9 bases, with 5 bases lying between them. CDR3 region: CASSLGWELFF. The CDR3 nucleotides are TGTGCCAGCAGCTTGGGGTGGGAGCTGTTTTTT.

The chain carries TRBV7-9 and TRBJ1-2; D is unclear. Germline lookup yields CDR1 SEHNR and CDR2 FQNEAQ (reference sequence). V was shortened by 5 bases and J by 5 bases, with 12 bases between the two germline ends. CDR3 length: 13 residues. Here the CDR3 reads CASSPTWGYGYTF. CDR3 nucleotide sequence: TGTGCCAGCAGCCCAACGTGGGGTTATGGCTACACCTTC.

This clone appeared a few times. The chain combines TRBV5-4 with TRBJ1-2; 7 nucleotides align to TRBD1. V shed 4 bases, J shed 4 bases, and the junction held 4 bases outside the gene matches. From germline, CDR1 is SGHNT and CDR2 YYREEE (reference sequence). The CDR3 has 13 residues. For the CDR3, the DNA is TGTGCCAGCAGCGTCGGGACAGTCTATGGCTACACCTTC. Its translation is CASSVGTVYGYTF.